The T cell receptor (beta chain) described here comes from a study of blood T cell repertoires in COVID-19. Some clones are missing from TCRdb's copy, which holds only in-frame ones; the method was immunoSEQ multiplex PCR. The data show some 50,000 clones, 90% seen once. The V gene's germline CDR1 is MGHDK and CDR2 SYGVNS. CDR3 length: 15 residues. Trimming removed 4 bases from V and 4 bases from J; junction bases left unmatched: 6. J is TRBJ2-7 and V is TRBV25-1; TRBD1 aligns across 11 bases. The receptor comes from a man aged 35 to 55 with acute or convalescent COVID-19. Sequences were obtained from peripheral blood. The CDR3 DNA is TGTGCCAGCAGTGGGAGGGACAGGGGGGGGTACGAGCAGTACTTC. Its translation is CASSGRDRGGYEQYF.